This passage covers 29 T cell receptor beta chains from one sample sequenced in a study of CD8 T cells in ankylosing spondylitis. TCRdb passed the 5' RACE reads through MiXCR, listing each CDR3 protein once. The sample contains around 130,000 distinct CDR3 sequences, about a tenth of which appear only once. Sequenced material: blood, either unsorted or a sorted T cell fraction (not recorded which). The receptors shown here come from a male donor with ankylosing spondylitis or in good health (not recorded which).

The table lists this clonotype with a few counts. This chain joins TRBV2 and TRBJ1-4; maybe TRBD1 (6 bases). Germline CDR1 is SNHLY and CDR2 is FYNNEI. V lost 0 bases, J lost 7 bases, and 15 bases lay in between. The CDR3 sequence is 16 residues long. The CDR3 region is CASSEARRGQREKLFF. In nucleotides, the CDR3 is TGTGCCAGCAGTGAAGCACGCCGGGGGCAACGTGAAAAACTGTTTTTT.

The genes are TRBV4-3 and TRBJ2-7, with a possible D match to TRBD1 (5 bases). Trimming cost V 4 bases and J 3 bases, with 13 bases left between them. The germline V gene encodes CDR1 LGHNA and CDR2 YSLEER. The CDR3 has 14 amino acids. The CDR3 DNA is TGCGCCAGCAGCCCCCAGGCAGGGAACTACGAGCAGTACTTC. Residues: CASSPQAGNYEQYF.

Comments on this clonotype: Relative to the germline gene, one junction end is altered; a read error may explain this. This sequence joins TRBV20-1 and TRBJ2-7, with 7 positions matching TRBD2. In germline, CDR1 is DFQATT, CDR2 SNEGSKA (reference sequence). The CDR3 consists of 12 residues. CDR3 amino acids: CSAPGGEGGRNF. CDR3 nucleotides: TGCAGTGCCCCCGGAGGGGAGGGAGGTCGGAACTTC.

The table lists this clonotype with many counts. The gene calls are TRBV7-3 and TRBJ2-3; TRBD2 aligns across 10 bases. The ends lost 3 bases at V and 4 bases at J; junction bases unmatched: 1. The germline V gene encodes CDR1 SGHTA and CDR2 FQGTGA. CDR3 length equals 14 residues. CDR3: CASSLSGRADTQYF. CDR3 nucleotides: TGTGCCAGCAGCTTGAGCGGGAGGGCAGATACGCAGTATTTT.

This clonotype turned up a few times. A much larger clone differs from this one at a single base, so this may be a read error. This rearrangement joins TRBV12-3 or TRBV12-4 to TRBJ2-7; 11 positions agree with TRBD1. This CDR3 is 18 amino acids long. CDR3 sequence (DNA): TGTACCAGCAGTTTTAGATCCGGGACAGGGGGTGGCTACTACGAGCAGTACTTC. Its translation is CTSSFRSGTGGGYYEQYF.

The sample holds many counts of this clonotype. V is TRBV20-1 and J is TRBJ2-3; D possibly matches TRBD1 or TRBD2 (5 bases each). Trimming removed 4 bases from V and 2 bases from J, with 7 bases in between. Germline CDR1 is DFQATT and CDR2 is SNEGSKA (reference sequence). This CDR3 contains 12 residues. DNA for the CDR3: TGCAGTGCTACGGGGCCCACAGATACGCAGTATTTT. It translates to CSATGPTDTQYF.

As to this clonotype: It may be a read error: a sequence one base away is much more abundant. The chain couples TRBV7-3 to TRBJ2-3; 11 positions agree with TRBD2. The CDR3 is made up of 15 amino acids. The germline V gene has CDR1 SGHTA and CDR2 FQGTGA. V shed 5 bases and J 4 bases; nucleotides not matched to a gene: 5. The CDR3 DNA reads as TGTGCCAGCAGCGCCGCTAGCGGGGGGTCAGATACGCAGTATTTT. This encodes CASSAASGGSDTQYF.

The sample holds many counts of this clonotype. The rearrangement joins TRBV5-1 to TRBJ2-5; 8 positions match TRBD1. Germline values: CDR1 SGHRS, CDR2 YFSETQ. Germline trimming cut 3 bases from V and 5 bases from J; bases unmatched to any gene: 6. This CDR3 spans 14 amino acids. The DNA of the CDR3 is TGCGCCAGCAGCTCCGACAGGGGCCTGGAGACCCAGTACTTC. Amino acids: CASSSDRGLETQYF.

The chain joins TRBV4-1 to TRBJ2-3, with a weak D call TRBD2 (6 bases). Germline-derived CDR1 and CDR2 are MGHRA and YSYEKL. V gave up 4 bases and J gave up 1 base, with 12 bases separating them. This CDR3 is 15 amino acids long. The CDR3 sequence: CASSLIAARTDTQYF. As DNA, the CDR3 is TGCGCCAGCAGCCTGATAGCGGCCCGCACAGATACGCAGTATTTT.

CDR3 coding DNA: TGTGCCAGCAGCTTAAATGGGAGACTAGCAGGGGAGACCCAGTACTTC. Its protein product is CASSLNGRLAGETQYF. The chain recombines TRBV7-2 with TRBJ2-5; 7 bases line up with TRBD2. The J segment lost 5 bases and the V segment lost 2 bases, leaving 11 bases of the junction unmatched. The CDR3 consists of 16 residues. Germline V lookup: CDR1 SGHTA, CDR2 FQGNSA.

This clonotype was seen repeatedly, ten times or more. The chain links TRBV6-5 to TRBJ2-7, with 15 bases aligning to TRBD2. The CDR3 contains 15 residues. Germline V gives CDR1 MNHEY, CDR2 SVGAGI. Trimming at V came to 4 bases and at J to 5 bases, leaving 3 bases not matched to a gene. The CDR3 reads CASSWTSGRVNEQYF. DNA for the CDR3: TGTGCCAGCAGTTGGACTAGCGGGAGGGTCAACGAGCAGTACTTC.

The table lists this clonotype with a few counts. CDR3 residues: CASSRPFRGTNTDTQYF. The CDR3 bases are TGTGCCAGCAGTCGCCCCTTCCGGGGAACTAACACAGATACGCAGTATTTT. The chain recombines TRBV5-6 with TRBJ2-3, with D perhaps matching TRBD2 (5 bases). The CDR3 is made up of 17 amino acids. Germline V CDR1 and CDR2: SGHDT, YYEEEE. V lost 5 bases to trimming and J lost 2 bases, with 21 bases between them.

This clonotype was seen many times. The gene calls are TRBV21-1 and TRBJ2-7; the table's D call TRBD1 went unverified against the DNA. TRBV21-1 is a known pseudogene. The length of the CDR3 is 17 residues. The CDR3 reads CASSKAPFGTPFYEQYF. The CDR3 region has the DNA TGTGCCAGCAGCAAAGCGCCCTTTGGGACACCCTTTTACGAGCAGTACTTC.

This clonotype was seen ten or more times. This chain uses TRBV28 with TRBJ1-2; weak D call: TRBD1 (5 bases). Trimming took off 10 bases at V and 6 bases at J, with 27 bases between the two ends. CDR3 length equals 16 residues. Germline CDR1 MDHEN, CDR2 SYDVKM. CDR3 DNA sequence: TGTGCCACCCCCAGGGTAGAGGCAGGGCGCATGGATGGCTACACCTTC. Amino acids: CATPRVEAGRMDGYTF.

This clonotype was counted between two and nine times. The J gene is TRBJ1-5, the V gene TRBV28, with 9 bases aligning to TRBD1. CDR1 and CDR2 (germline): MDHEN, SYDVKM. Losses at the gene ends were 2 bases for V and 0 bases for J; bases not matched to a gene: 2. This CDR3 comprises 16 residues. The chain's CDR3 is CASSLDRGFSNQPQHF. The CDR3 DNA follows: TGTGCCAGCAGTTTAGACAGGGGGTTTAGCAATCAGCCCCAGCATTTT.

This clonotype turned up a few times. The V call is TRBV20-1, the J call TRBJ1-1; TRBD1 aligns across 7 bases. V was pared by 5 bases and J by 0 bases, with 6 bases of the junction left unmatched. CDR1 DFQATT and CDR2 SNEGSKA come from the germline V gene (reference sequence). The CDR3 has 14 amino acids. The CDR3: CSAPSDRMNTEAFF. The CDR3 bases are TGCAGTGCTCCCTCGGACAGGATGAACACTGAAGCTTTCTTT.

V gene TRBV27 combines with J gene TRBJ1-1; D possibly corresponds to TRBD1 (5 bases). Germline assignment: CDR1 MNHEY and CDR2 SMNVEV (reference sequence). Trimming shortened V by 4 bases and J by 10 bases, and 16 bases separated the two germline ends. The CDR3 loop spans 13 amino acids. Here the CDR3 reads CASSWSAREPAFF. The CDR3 nucleotides read TGTGCCAGCAGTTGGAGTGCCAGGGAACCAGCTTTCTTT.

This clonotype was counted many times. The rearrangement links TRBV5-1 to TRBJ2-3; possible D gene TRBD2, 6 bases. This CDR3 region has 14 residues. Germline V CDR1 and CDR2: SGHRS, YFSETQ. V was pared by 0 bases and J by 6 bases, with 11 bases between. The CDR3 spells CASSLDGRLDTQYF. The CDR3 DNA reads TGCGCCAGCAGCTTGGATGGGAGGTTGGATACGCAGTATTTT.

A remark on this clonotype: At one of its ends the junction is not consistent with the germline gene, which may arise from a read error. This chain links TRBV7-9 with TRBJ1-3; the match to TRBD1 covers 9 bases. The CDR3 is 17 amino acids. Germline loops: CDR1 SEHNR, CDR2 FQNEAQ (reference sequence). CDR3 DNA: TGTGCCAGCAGCACTACCGACAGGGGGATTTCTGAAAACACCATATATTTT. Amino acid sequence: CASSTTDRGISENTIYF.

As DNA, the CDR3 is TGCAGCACAGGGCTGGCAGGAGGTCACAATGAGCAGTTCTTC. It is translated as CSTGLAGGHNEQFF. The chain couples TRBV29-1 to TRBJ2-1, with TRBD1 as a possible D gene (6 bases). The CDR3 runs 14 residues. The V and J ends lost 8 bases and 5 bases respectively, with 19 bases between them. CDR1 SQVTM and CDR2 ANQGSEA come from the germline V gene.

The chain employs TRBV4-3 and TRBJ2-1, with D possibly TRBD1 on 5 matching bases. The CDR3 runs 15 residues. The V gene lost 0 bases and the J gene lost 7 bases, with 13 bases spanning the gap. The V gene's germline CDR1 is LGHNA and CDR2 YSLEER. The CDR3 sequence: CASSQDQRQINEQFF. The CDR3 DNA reads TGCGCCAGCAGCCAAGATCAAAGACAGATTAATGAGCAGTTCTTC.

At least ten counts were recorded for this clonotype. The chain couples TRBV9 to TRBJ2-3, with 10 bases identical to TRBD2. The CDR3 extends over 12 amino acids. The V gene's germline CDR1 is SGDLS and CDR2 YYNGEE. Trimming at V came to 3 bases and at J to 9 bases, leaving 1 base not matched to a gene. This CDR3 is CASSATSGTQYF. The CDR3 DNA sequence: TGTGCCAGCAGCGCGACTAGCGGGACGCAGTATTTT. The full variable domain, in which reference TRBV9 and TRBJ2-3 provide the parts outside the CDR3, is DSGVTQTPKHLITATGQRVTLRCSPRSGDLSVYWYQQSLDQGLQFLIQYYNGEERAKGNILERFSAQQFPDLHSELNLSSLELGDSALYFCASSATSGTQYFGPGTRLTVL.

This clonotype was seen many times. V gene TRBV29-1 combines with J gene TRBJ2-5; TRBD1 matches 9 bases. Germline V gene sequence: CDR1 SQVTM, CDR2 ANQGSEA. The V gene end was trimmed by 6 bases and the J gene end by 5 bases; junction bases not matched to a gene: 7. This CDR3 comprises 13 residues. The CDR3 coding sequence is TGCAGCGTGCCCGGGACAGGGTCGGAGACCCAGTACTTC. Translating it yields CSVPGTGSETQYF.

This clonotype was seen at least ten times. The chain uses TRBV5-1 and TRBJ2-1; D may be TRBD1 or TRBD2 (6 bases each). The CDR3 runs 15 residues. V lost 7 bases to trimming and J lost 8 bases, with 22 bases between them. CDR1 is SGHRS and CDR2 is YFSETQ in the germline V gene. The CDR3 DNA reads TGCGCCAGCTTGGTTGGGGGGACACGCCTCCATGAGCAGTTCTTC. Translation: CASLVGGTRLHEQFF.

This clonotype came up many times. The chain is built from TRBV6-2 or TRBV6-3 and TRBJ2-1; D unresolved. The V and J ends lost 6 bases and 9 bases respectively, with 12 bases between them. The CDR3 is 12 amino acids. Germline assignment: CDR1 MNHEY and CDR2 SVGEGT. The CDR3 region has the DNA TGTGCCAGCAGCCAACGTTTGGGTGAGCAGTTCTTC. Translation: CASSQRLGEQFF.

This clonotype was counted between two and nine times. The rearrangement joins TRBV20-1 to TRBJ2-3; the D is unclear. The germline V and J ends were trimmed by 4 bases and 1 base, with 12 bases remaining between them. This CDR3 has 14 amino acids. CDR1 is DFQATT and CDR2 is SNEGSKA in the germline V gene (reference sequence). CDR3 DNA sequence: TGCAGTGCTAAAAAGAGGATAGGCACAGATACGCAGTATTTT. This translates into CSAKKRIGTDTQYF.

This clonotype was detected many times. The rearrangement links TRBV15 to TRBJ2-7; a possible D gene is TRBD1 (5 bases). V lost 0 bases to trimming and J lost 5 bases, with 14 bases between them. This CDR3 spans 15 amino acids. Germline V gene data show CDR1 as LNHNV and CDR2 as YYDKDF (reference sequence). CDR3 sequence reads: CATSREGHTTHEQYF. DNA of the CDR3: TGTGCCACCAGCAGAGAAGGACATACGACTCACGAGCAGTACTTC.

This clonotype occurred a few times. J is TRBJ2-3 and V is TRBV15; D remains ambiguous. V was clipped by 4 bases and J by 7 bases, with 9 bases between them. The CDR3 runs to 12 residues. CDR1 and CDR2 from the germline V gene are LNHNV and YYDKDF (reference sequence). CDR3 coding DNA: TGTGCCACCAGCACCCCTCGTAATACGCAGTATTTT. Translating it yields CATSTPRNTQYF. Full variable domain (outside the CDR3, taken from reference TRBV15 and TRBJ2-3): DAMVIQNPRYQVTQFGKPVTLSCSQTLNHNVMYWYQQKSSQAPKLLFHYYDKDFNNEADTPDNFQSRRPNTSFCFLDIRSPGLGDTAMYLCATSTPRNTQYFGPGTRLTVL.

This clonotype was counted at least ten times. The chain recombines TRBV7-4 with TRBJ1-1; D not certain. Trimming removed 5 bases from V and 0 bases from J, with 13 bases in between. CDR3 size: 15 residues. Germline V gene lookup returns CDR1 SGHVT and CDR2 SQSDAQ. This CDR3 reads CASSKKGSLNTEAFF. For the CDR3, the DNA is TGTGCCAGCAGCAAAAAGGGTTCCCTGAACACTGAAGCTTTCTTT. Using reference TRBV7-4 and TRBJ1-1 for the parts outside the CDR3, the full variable domain is GAGVSQSPRYKVAKRGRDVALRCDSISGHVTLYWYRQTLGQGSEVLTYSQSDAQRDKSGRPSGRFSAERPERSVSTLKIQRTEQGDSAVYLCASSKKGSLNTEAFFGQGTRLTVV.